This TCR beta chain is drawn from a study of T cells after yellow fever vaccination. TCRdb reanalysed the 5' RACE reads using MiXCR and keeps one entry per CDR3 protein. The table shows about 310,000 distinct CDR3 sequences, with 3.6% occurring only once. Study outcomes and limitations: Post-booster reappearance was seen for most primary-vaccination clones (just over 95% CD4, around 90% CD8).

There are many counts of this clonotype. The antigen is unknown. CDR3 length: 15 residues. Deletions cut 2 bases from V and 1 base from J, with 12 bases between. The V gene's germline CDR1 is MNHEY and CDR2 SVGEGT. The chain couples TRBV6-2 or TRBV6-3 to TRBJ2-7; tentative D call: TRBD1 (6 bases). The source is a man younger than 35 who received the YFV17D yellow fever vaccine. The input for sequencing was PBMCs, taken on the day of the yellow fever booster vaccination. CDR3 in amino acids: CASSYPGAKSYEQYV. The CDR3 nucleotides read TGTGCCAGCAGTTACCCAGGGGCGAAGTCCTACGAGCAGTACGTC.